This T cell receptor (beta chain) was profiled in a study of OX40 agonist ivuxolimab in advanced cancers. About the research overall: Patients treated during dose escalation were battling hepatocellular carcinoma, melanoma, renal cell or head and neck cancer. People who had prior anti-PD-1, anti-PD-L1 or anti-CTLA-4 therapy could take part, and around 40% had some. Overall study results and limits: Some of the nonresponding patients also showed low levels of normalized T-cell clonal expansion.

To note about this clone: The antigen is not known.

The germline V gene encodes CDR1 MRHNA and CDR2 SNTAGT. The CDR3 covers 14 residues. Trimming took off 8 bases at V and 1 base at J, with 13 bases between the two ends. Using immunoSEQ multiplex PCR, the repertoire was profiled, and TCRdb retains in-frame clones only, with some absent. The repertoire holds 80,000 or so clones, with around 87% as singletons. The chain employs TRBV6-4 and TRBJ2-3, with D possibly TRBD2 on 6 matching bases. The source is an adult with an advanced solid tumor such as melanoma, head and neck, liver or kidney cancer. The input for sequencing was CD4+ or CD8+ T cells sorted from blood, taken in a trial of the OX40 agonist ivuxolimab. Here the CDR3 DNA reads TGTGCCAGCCGAGCGGGCGGAGGCACAGATACGCAGTATTTT. Residues: CASRAGGGTDTQYF.